This TCR beta chain was identified during a study of blood T cell repertoires in COVID-19. Overall study context: From the United States, Italy and Spain came samples of acute and convalescent COVID-19. Sources were T cells, B-cell-depleted T cells, or PBMCs; the material itself was cDNA or gDNA.

In the original processing: The authors estimated nucleated cell counts from reference gene primer amplification. Here immunoSEQ multiplex PCR was the method, and the copy in TCRdb shows in-frame clones only, minus some. V and J calls and clone size are copied from that table; D and trimming were computed from the DNA. In the table there are roughly 250,000 clones, roughly four fifths of which are singletons. CDR3 length: 15 amino acids. V dropped 3 bases and J dropped 4 bases, with 15 bases sitting between them. Germline CDR1 and CDR2: LNHDA and SQIVND (reference sequence). The chain uses TRBV19 and TRBJ1-2; D is undetermined. Sequenced sample: peripheral blood. The origin of this receptor is a woman of 80 years or more with acute or convalescent COVID-19. CDR3 nucleotide sequence: TGTGCCAGTAGTATGAGCGCGGCCTATGGCTATGGCTACACCTTC. Encoded protein: CASSMSAAYGYGYTF.